The 25 T cell receptor beta chains presented below share a single source sample, sequenced in a study of Graves' ophthalmopathy and Graves' hyperthyroidism. Amplification targeted the TCR beta CDR3 regions, with RNA transcripts as the source material. RT-PCR with HTBI primers came first, then second-round multiplex PCR. TCRdb analysed the multiplex PCR reads with MiXCR anew, one entry per CDR3 protein. The sample carries about 620,000 distinct CDR3 sequences, about 20% recorded once. Sequencing input: peripheral blood. All receptors come from a woman between 18 and 29 years old with stable Graves' hyperthyroidism. Some clones in this sample may be carry-over from other donors' samples.

This clonotype has a count of ten or more. This sequence joins TRBV18 and TRBJ2-7, with D perhaps TRBD1 (6 bases). V lost 2 bases and J lost 7, with 15 bases in between. In germline, CDR1 is KGHSH, CDR2 LQKENI. This CDR3 comprises 14 residues. CDR3 nucleotides: TGTGCCAGCTCACCATCAGAGGGACACTGGGAGCAGTACTTC. Translated, it gives CASSPSEGHWEQYF.

This clonotype was recorded a few times. This rearrangement joins TRBV12-3 or TRBV12-4 to TRBJ2-4; D possibly corresponds to TRBD2 (5 bases). The CDR3 covers 13 residues. The ends were cut back, 3 bases at V and 9 bases at J, with 12 bases in the middle. The CDR3: CASSFEARGIQYF. The DNA for the CDR3 is TGTGCCAGCAGTTTTGAGGCCCGGGGCATTCAGTACTTC.

In its sample, this clonotype was seen many times. V usage is TRBV20-1 and J usage is TRBJ1-2; D gene unclear. The CDR3 totals 15 residues. Trimming shortened V by 1 base and J by 3 bases, and 15 bases separated the two germline ends. Germline loops: CDR1 DFQATT, CDR2 SNEGSKA (reference sequence). CDR3 in amino acids: CSARGPAEDHYGYTF. The DNA of the CDR3 is TGCAGTGCTAGAGGACCGGCGGAGGACCACTATGGCTACACCTTC.

There are many counts of this clonotype. The chain has TRBV6-1 and TRBJ1-2; D is ambiguous. V was clipped by 7 bases and J by 4 bases, with 19 bases between them. This CDR3 has 15 amino acids. CDR1 is MNHNS, CDR2 SASEGT, per germline. The CDR3 region has the DNA TGTGCCAGCACCTCACGGATTAGTGGGCTCTATGGCTACACCTTC. Protein sequence: CASTSRISGLYGYTF.

The rearrangement uses TRBV5-1 and TRBJ1-5, with unresolved D. Trimming took 3 bases from V and 6 from J, leaving 13 bases between them. The CDR3 loop spans 14 amino acids. Germline CDR1 SGHRS, CDR2 YFSETQ. CDR3 coding DNA: TGCGCCAGCAGCTCGGGTGACGGGAGTCAGCCCCAGCATTTT. It translates to CASSSGDGSQPQHF.

The sample holds a few counts of this clonotype. The chain recombines TRBV19 with TRBJ1-5, with D possibly TRBD1 on 5 matching bases. V lost 10 bases and J 5 bases, leaving 15 bases between the germline ends. Germline-derived CDR1 and CDR2 are LNHDA and SQIVND (reference sequence). The CDR3 runs 13 residues. The CDR3 is CATGQGLYQPQHF. CDR3 sequence (DNA): TGTGCCACGGGGCAGGGTCTTTATCAGCCCCAGCATTTT.

The gene calls are TRBV12-3 or TRBV12-4 and TRBJ1-6, with D unresolved. The CDR3 spans 12 residues. V was clipped by 11 bases and J by 6 bases, with 11 bases between them. This CDR3 reads CASGGINSPLHF. CDR3 sequence (DNA): TGTGCCTCCGGAGGCATTAATTCACCCCTCCACTTT.

This clonotype was recorded a few times. This chain uses TRBV12-3 or TRBV12-4 with TRBJ2-7, with a possible D match to TRBD1 (6 bases). Trimming stripped 2 bases from V and 0 bases from J, with 11 bases between. This CDR3 has 15 amino acids. This chain's CDR3 is CASSLLRGNSYEQYF. DNA of the CDR3: TGTGCCAGCAGTTTACTTAGGGGGAACTCCTACGAGCAGTACTTC.

This clonotype was detected many times. The rearrangement uses TRBV5-1 and TRBJ1-2, with D unclear. Germline CDR1 is SGHRS and CDR2 is YFSETQ. The CDR3 totals 14 residues. Between the trimmed V and J ends, which lost 2 bases and 1 base, there was a span of 9 bases. CDR3 amino acids: CASSFNTHNYGYTF. CDR3 in DNA: TGCGCCAGCAGCTTTAACACCCATAACTATGGCTACACCTTC.

This clonotype has at least ten counts. This chain connects TRBV12-3 or TRBV12-4 to TRBJ1-5; tentative D call: TRBD1 (6 bases). Trimming pared 2 bases from V and 6 bases from J, leaving 11 bases between. The CDR3 extends over 14 amino acids. CDR3: CASSLIRGGQPQHF. Written as DNA, the CDR3 is TGTGCCAGCAGTTTAATCAGGGGAGGTCAGCCCCAGCATTTT.

CDR3 residues: CASSSPSVAGANVLTF. The CDR3 nucleotides are TGTGCCAGCAGCTCCCCCTCGGTTGCTGGGGCCAACGTCCTGACTTTC. This chain uses TRBV13 with TRBJ2-6; no clear D. The V gene lost 4 bases and the J gene lost 2 bases, with 12 bases spanning the gap. The CDR3 loop spans 16 amino acids. Germline V lookup: CDR1 PRHDT, CDR2 FYEKMQ (reference sequence). The entire variable domain, with the rest obtained from reference TRBV13 and TRBJ2-6, is as follows: AAGVIQSPRHLIKEKRETATLKCYPIPRHDTVYWYQQGPGQDPQFLISFYEKMQSDKGSIPDRFSAQQFSDYHSELNMSSLELGDSALYFCASSSPSVAGANVLTFGAGSRLTVL.

This clonotype was counted between two and nine times. The chain links TRBV7-9 to TRBJ2-4; weak D call: TRBD2 (6 bases). Germline CDR1 is SEHNR and CDR2 is FQNEAQ (reference sequence). The V end lost 3 bases, the J end lost 6 bases, and 21 bases lay between the germline ends. This CDR3 has 17 residues. The CDR3 region is CASSFTLEAGRRNIQYF. CDR3 nucleotides: TGTGCCAGCAGCTTTACCTTGGAGGCAGGGAGGCGAAACATTCAGTACTTC. Filled out from reference TRBV7-9 and TRBJ2-4, the complete variable domain reads DTGVSQNPRHKITKRGQNVTFRCDPISEHNRLYWYRQTLGQGPEFLTYFQNEAQLEKSRLLSDRFSAERPKGSFSTLEIQRTEQGDSAMYLCASSFTLEAGRRNIQYFGAGTRLSVL.

This clonotype has ten or more counts. This sequence joins TRBV19 and TRBJ1-1, with unresolved D. The germline gives CDR1 LNHDA, CDR2 SQIVND (reference sequence). The CDR3 runs to 14 residues. V was cut by 1 base and J by 6 bases, with 12 bases left in between. CDR3 in DNA: TGTGCCAGTAGTATAGTGGCGGAAAGGCCTGAAGCTTTCTTT. It codes for CASSIVAERPEAFF.

This clonotype has just a few counts. The chain couples TRBV30 to TRBJ2-5, with 7 bases fitting TRBD2. The CDR3 length is 12 residues. Unmatched junction bases numbered 8, after V lost 8 bases and J lost 5 bases. Germline CDR1 reads GTSNPN; CDR2 reads SVGIG (reference sequence). The CDR3 is CAVSGGGETQYF. In DNA, the CDR3 is TGTGCCGTCTCGGGGGGAGGTGAGACCCAGTACTTC.

The CDR3 region has the DNA TGTGCCAGTAGTATCGGACAGAACCACCTCCACTTT. Residues: CASSIGQNHLHF. The J gene is TRBJ1-6, the V gene TRBV19, with D possibly being TRBD1 (6 bases). Trimming stripped 3 bases from V and 15 bases from J, with 12 bases between. The CDR3 spans 12 residues. The germline V gene has CDR1 LNHDA and CDR2 SQIVND (reference sequence).

This clonotype was counted at least ten times. This chain uses TRBV5-1 with TRBJ1-2, with a tentative D call TRBD1 (5 bases). Trimming shortened V by 7 bases and J by 7 bases, and 14 bases separated the two germline ends. Per the germline V gene, CDR1 is SGHRS and CDR2 is YFSETQ. This CDR3 contains 12 residues. CDR3: CASAMFQGGYTF. The DNA for the CDR3 is TGCGCCAGCGCGATGTTCCAGGGTGGCTACACCTTC.

Here the CDR3 reads CASSRQPNYGYTF. CDR3 nucleotide sequence: TGTGCCAGTAGTCGACAGCCAAACTATGGCTACACCTTC. This chain connects TRBV19 to TRBJ1-2, with D possibly being TRBD1 (5 bases). Trimming stripped 5 bases from V and 2 bases from J, with 9 bases between. Germline-derived CDR1 and CDR2 are LNHDA and SQIVND (reference sequence). This CDR3 is 13 amino acids long.

This clonotype has ten or more counts. V usage is TRBV20-1 and J usage is TRBJ2-7; the D is unclear. The CDR3 covers 15 residues. CDR1 and CDR2 from the germline V gene are DFQATT and SNEGSKA (reference sequence). V lost 0 bases and J lost 0, with 12 bases in between. CDR3 sequence (DNA): TGCAGTGCTAGAGATCTGGAAATCCTCTCCTACGAGCAGTACTTC. Translating it yields CSARDLEILSYEQYF.

Many counts were recorded for this clonotype. This sequence joins TRBV15 and TRBJ1-2; D is perhaps TRBD1 (6 bases). This CDR3 comprises 15 residues. Per the germline V gene, CDR1 is LNHNV and CDR2 is YYDKDF (reference sequence). The V and J ends lost 5 bases and 4 bases respectively, with 17 bases between them. The CDR3 bases are TGTGCCACCAGCGAGGGAACAGGGACGACCTATGGCTACACCTTC. It specifies CATSEGTGTTYGYTF.

The sample holds many counts of this clonotype. The rearrangement links TRBV10-3 to TRBJ1-5, with TRBD1 matching over 7 bases. J was trimmed by 2 bases and V by 11 bases; bases with no gene match: 3. The CDR3 sequence is 12 residues long. Per germline, CDR1 ENHRY and CDR2 SYGVKD. CDR3 in amino acids: CAAGQGNQPQHF. DNA for the CDR3: TGTGCCGCTGGACAGGGCAATCAGCCCCAGCATTTT.

This clonotype has a handful of counts. This sequence joins TRBV12-3 or TRBV12-4 and TRBJ1-5; D remains unclear. The CDR3 spans 14 residues. The germline V and J ends were trimmed by 3 bases and 4 bases, with 10 bases remaining between them. The CDR3 DNA is TGTGCCAGCAGTTTTAATTTATGGAATCAGCCCCAGCATTTT. It translates to CASSFNLWNQPQHF.

CDR3 loop: CASSSTLPETQYF. CDR3 DNA sequence: TGTGCCAGCAGTTCTACACTGCCGGAGACCCAGTACTTC. The chain combines TRBV12-3 or TRBV12-4 with TRBJ2-5; D uncertain. The CDR3 spans 13 residues. V was clipped by 4 bases and J by 5 bases, with 11 bases between them.

V gene TRBV6-5 combines with J gene TRBJ1-5; 7 bases agree with TRBD1. Losses at the gene ends were 7 bases for V and 5 bases for J; bases not matched to a gene: 11. This CDR3 contains 15 residues. Germline assignment: CDR1 MNHEY and CDR2 SVGAGI. The CDR3 DNA sequence: TGTGCCAGCACTTCTGACAGGGTACGGGATCAGCCCCAGCATTTT. Protein: CASTSDRVRDQPQHF.

This clonotype turned up a few times. The chain is built from TRBV6-5 and TRBJ1-6; no clear D gene. Trimming took 2 bases from V and 3 from J, leaving 11 bases between them. The CDR3 consists of 16 residues. Germline V gene data show CDR1 as MNHEY and CDR2 as SVGAGI. The CDR3 DNA reads as TGTGCCAGCAGTTACGGGAGTCTTCACTATAATTCACCCCTCCACTTT. Translation gives CASSYGSLHYNSPLHF.

This clonotype occurred many times. The chain joins TRBV2 to TRBJ2-2, with D possibly being TRBD1 (6 bases). Looked up from germline, CDR1 is SNHLY and CDR2 is FYNNEI. This CDR3 is 13 amino acids long. Deletions cut 2 bases from V and 5 bases from J, with 6 bases between. CDR3 bases: TGTGCCAGCAGTGAAACAGGGACCGGGGAGCTGTTTTTT. Its protein is CASSETGTGELFF. Looking up the rest from reference TRBV2 and TRBJ2-2 gives the full variable domain: EPEVTQTPSHQVTQMGQEVILRCVPISNHLYFYWYRQILGQKVEFLVSFYNNEISEKSEIFDDQFSVERPDGSNFTLKIRSTKLEDSAMYFCASSETGTGELFFGEGSRLTVL.